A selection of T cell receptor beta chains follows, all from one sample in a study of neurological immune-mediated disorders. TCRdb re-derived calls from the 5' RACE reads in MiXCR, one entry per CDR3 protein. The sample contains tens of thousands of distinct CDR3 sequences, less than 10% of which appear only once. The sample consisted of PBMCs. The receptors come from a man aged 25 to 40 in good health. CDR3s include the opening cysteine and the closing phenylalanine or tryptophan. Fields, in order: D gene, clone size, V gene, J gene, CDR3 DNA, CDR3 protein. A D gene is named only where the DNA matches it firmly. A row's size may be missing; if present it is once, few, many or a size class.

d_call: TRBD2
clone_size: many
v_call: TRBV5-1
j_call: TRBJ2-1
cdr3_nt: TGCGCCAGCAGCTTGGTCCTAGCGGGAAGCGATGAGCAGTTCTTC
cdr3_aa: CASSLVLAGSDEQFF

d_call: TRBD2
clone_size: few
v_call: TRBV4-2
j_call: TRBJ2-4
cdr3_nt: TGTGCCAGCAGCAAAAGAGAACTAGTGGGAGGGAACAAAAACATTCAGTACTTC
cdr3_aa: CASSKRELVGGNKNIQYF

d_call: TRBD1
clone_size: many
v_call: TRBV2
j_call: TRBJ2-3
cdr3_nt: TGTGCCAGCTTCCAGGACAGGGCCACAGATACGCAGTATTTT
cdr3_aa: CASFQDRATDTQYF

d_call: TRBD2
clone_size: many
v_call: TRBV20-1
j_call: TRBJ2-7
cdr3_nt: TGCAGTCTGCAAGAAACTAGCGGGAGTGGAGGGGGCGAGCAGTACTTC
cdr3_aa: CSLQETSGSGGGEQYF

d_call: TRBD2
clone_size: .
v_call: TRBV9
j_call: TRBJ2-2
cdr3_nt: TGTGCCAGCAGCTTTACGACTAGCTTGAGGCAGGACACCGGGGAGCTGTTTTTT
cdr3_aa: CASSFTTSLRQDTGELFF

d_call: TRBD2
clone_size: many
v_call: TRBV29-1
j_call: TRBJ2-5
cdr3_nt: TGCAGCGTCCCGATCGGGGGGACCCAAGAGACCCAGTACTTC
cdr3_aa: CSVPIGGTQETQYF

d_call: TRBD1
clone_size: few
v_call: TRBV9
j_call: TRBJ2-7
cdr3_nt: TGTGCCAGCAGCGCCTCTTCTTGGGGACAGTTCTACGAGCAGTACTTC
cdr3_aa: CASSASSWGQFYEQYF

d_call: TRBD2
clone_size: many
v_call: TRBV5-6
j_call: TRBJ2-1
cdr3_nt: TGTGCCAGCAGCCAGACTAGCGGGATAAGCTCCTACAATGAGCAGTTCTTC
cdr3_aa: CASSQTSGISSYNEQFF

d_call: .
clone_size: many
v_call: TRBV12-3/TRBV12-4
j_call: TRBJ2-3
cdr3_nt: TGTGCCAGCAATAGCGCTCAGACAGATACGCAGTATTTT
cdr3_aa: CASNSAQTDTQYF

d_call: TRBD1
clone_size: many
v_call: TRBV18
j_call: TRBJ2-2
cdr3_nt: TGTGCCAGCTCACGGGACAGGGCGAACACCGGGGAGCTGTTTTTT
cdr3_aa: CASSRDRANTGELFF

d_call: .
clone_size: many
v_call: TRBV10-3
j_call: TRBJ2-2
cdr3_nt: TGTGCCATCAGTGCCAGGGGCGGCGGGGAGCTGTTTTTT
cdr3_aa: CAISARGGGELFF

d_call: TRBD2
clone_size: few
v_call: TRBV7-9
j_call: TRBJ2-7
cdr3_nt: TGTGCCAGCAGCTTGGGTAGGGGACTAGCGGGAGCGACGTACGAGCAGTACTTC
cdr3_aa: CASSLGRGLAGATYEQYF

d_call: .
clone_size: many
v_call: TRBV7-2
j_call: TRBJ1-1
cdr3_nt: TGTGCCAGCAGCTTATTTGTGTGGGGGGGGAGCACTGAAGCTTTCTTT
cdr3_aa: CASSLFVWGGSTEAFF

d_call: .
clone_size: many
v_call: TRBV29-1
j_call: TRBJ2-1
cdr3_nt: TGCAGCGTTGTGATGGGTGAGCAGTTCTTC
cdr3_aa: CSVVMGEQFF

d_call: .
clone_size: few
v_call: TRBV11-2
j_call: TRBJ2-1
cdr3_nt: TGTGCCAGCAGCTTAGATTTCAACGTAGGCAATGAGCAGTTCTTC
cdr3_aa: CASSLDFNVGNEQFF

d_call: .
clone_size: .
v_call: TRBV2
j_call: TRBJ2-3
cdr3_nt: TGTGCCAGCAGAGTAAAAGGATATACGCAGTATTTT
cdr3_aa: CASRVKGYTQYF

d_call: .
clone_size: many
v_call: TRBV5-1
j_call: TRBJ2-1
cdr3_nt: TGCGCCAGCAGCCGGGACACAAACAATGAGCAGTTCTTC
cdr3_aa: CASSRDTNNEQFF

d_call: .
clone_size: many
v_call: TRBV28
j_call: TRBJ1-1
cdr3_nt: TGTGCCAGCAGGGCATGGAAGAACACTGAAGCTTTCTTT
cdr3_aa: CASRAWKNTEAFF

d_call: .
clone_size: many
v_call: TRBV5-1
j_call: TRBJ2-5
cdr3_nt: TGCGCCAGCAGCTTGGAATTCGCCCAAGAGACCCAGTACTTC
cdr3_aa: CASSLEFAQETQYF

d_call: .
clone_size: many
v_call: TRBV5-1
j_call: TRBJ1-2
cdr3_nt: TGCGCCAGCAGCTTATTAACCGGGACGGCAAGCGGAGGCTACACCTTC
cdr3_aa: CASSLLTGTASGGYTF

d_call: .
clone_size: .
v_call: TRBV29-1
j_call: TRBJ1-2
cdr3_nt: TGCAGCGTTGCGTTAGGGCCCTATGGCTACACCTTC
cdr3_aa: CSVALGPYGYTF

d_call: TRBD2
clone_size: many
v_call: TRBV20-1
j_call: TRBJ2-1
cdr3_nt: TGCAGTGCCAGGACTAGCGGGAGTCTTGGTGAGCAGTTCTTC
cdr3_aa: CSARTSGSLGEQFF

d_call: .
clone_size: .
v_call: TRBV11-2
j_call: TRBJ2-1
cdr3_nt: TGTGCCAGCAGCTTCTCGGAGGGAAGGGGGAATGAGCAGTTCTTC
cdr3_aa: CASSFSEGRGNEQFF

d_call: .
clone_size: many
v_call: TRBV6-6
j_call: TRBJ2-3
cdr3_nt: TGTGCCAGCGGCCCTAGTTTGGATACGCAGTATTTT
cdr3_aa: CASGPSLDTQYF

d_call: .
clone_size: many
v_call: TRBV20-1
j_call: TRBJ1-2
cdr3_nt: TGCAGTGCTTTACCTTACAGCTATGGCTACACCTTC
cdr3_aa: CSALPYSYGYTF

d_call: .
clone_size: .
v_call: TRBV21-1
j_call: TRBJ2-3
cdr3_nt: TGTGCCAGCAGCAAAGGGAGGAACTTAGTTAGCGGACACACAGATACGCAGTATTTT
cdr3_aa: CASSKGRNLVSGHTDTQYF

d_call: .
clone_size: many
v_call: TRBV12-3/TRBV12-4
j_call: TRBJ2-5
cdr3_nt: TGTGCCAGCAGCTTGTGGGGAAGGGAGACCCAGTACTTC
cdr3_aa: CASSLWGRETQYF

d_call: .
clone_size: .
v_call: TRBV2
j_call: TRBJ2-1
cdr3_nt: TGTGCCAACAGTCTCCCGGGTGTTTCCTACAATGAGCAGTTCTTC
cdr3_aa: CANSLPGVSYNEQFF

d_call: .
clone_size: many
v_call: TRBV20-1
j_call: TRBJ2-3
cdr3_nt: TGCAGTGCTCTCGGGGGTGATACGCAGTATTTT
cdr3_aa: CSALGGDTQYF

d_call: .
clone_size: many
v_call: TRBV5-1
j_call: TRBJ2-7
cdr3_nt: TGCGCCAGCAGCCGTGGACTAGGGGGCGAGGTTGACGAGCAGTACTTC
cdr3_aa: CASSRGLGGEVDEQYF

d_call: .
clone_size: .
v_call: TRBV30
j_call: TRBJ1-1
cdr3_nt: TGTGCCTGGAGTGTACGTGCGGCCCCCGGGTTT
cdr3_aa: CAWSVRAAPGF

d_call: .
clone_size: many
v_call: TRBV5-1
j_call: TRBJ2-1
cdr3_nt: TGCGCCAGCAGCGGTAGGGGGACCGCTTTCTCCTACAATGAGCAGTTCTTC
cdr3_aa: CASSGRGTAFSYNEQFF

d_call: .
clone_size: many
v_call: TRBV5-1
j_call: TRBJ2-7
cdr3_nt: TGCGCCAGCAGCTCCCGGGCTAGCGCCACCTACGAGCAGTACTTC
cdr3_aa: CASSSRASATYEQYF

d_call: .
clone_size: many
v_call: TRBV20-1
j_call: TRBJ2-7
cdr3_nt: TGCAGTGCTAGCGAGGGGGGGGCCCTAATCGAGCAGTACTTC
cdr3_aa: CSASEGGALIEQYF

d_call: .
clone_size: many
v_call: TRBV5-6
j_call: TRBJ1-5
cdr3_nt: TGTGCCAGCAGCGCCTTGGATCAGCCCCAGCATTTT
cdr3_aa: CASSALDQPQHF

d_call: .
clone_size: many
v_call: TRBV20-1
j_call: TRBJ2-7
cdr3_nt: TGCAGCCCCCTATCCCTCTACGAGCAGTACTTC
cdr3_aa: CSPLSLYEQYF

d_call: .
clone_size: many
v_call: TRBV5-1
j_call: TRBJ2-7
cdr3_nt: TGCGCCAGCAGCGAAGGGGCAGGGCTCTCCTACGAGCAGTACTTC
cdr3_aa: CASSEGAGLSYEQYF

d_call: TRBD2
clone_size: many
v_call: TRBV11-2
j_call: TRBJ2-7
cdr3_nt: TGTGCCAGCAGCTTACCCGACCCGACTAGCGGGCGTCCCTACGAGCAGTACTTC
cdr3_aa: CASSLPDPTSGRPYEQYF

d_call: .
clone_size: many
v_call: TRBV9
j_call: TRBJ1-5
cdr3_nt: TGTGCCAGCAGCCAAGGACTCAGGGAGGGGCAGCCCCAGCATTTT
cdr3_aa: CASSQGLREGQPQHF

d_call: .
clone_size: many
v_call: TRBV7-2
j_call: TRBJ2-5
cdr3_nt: TGTGCCAGCAGCCCCGGGGCAGGAATTTGGGAGACCCAGTACTTC
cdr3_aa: CASSPGAGIWETQYF

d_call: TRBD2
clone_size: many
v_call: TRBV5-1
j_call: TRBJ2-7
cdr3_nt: TGCGCCAGCAGCTTAACCTCCCCGGGGGTAGCGGGGATCTACGAGCAGTACTTC
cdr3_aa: CASSLTSPGVAGIYEQYF

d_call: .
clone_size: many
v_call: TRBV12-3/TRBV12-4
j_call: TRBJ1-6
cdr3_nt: TGTGCCAGCAGTCTCTCCCGTCTGACCGATAACCCTCTGAATTCACCCCTCCACTTT
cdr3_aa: CASSLSRLTDNPLNSPLHF

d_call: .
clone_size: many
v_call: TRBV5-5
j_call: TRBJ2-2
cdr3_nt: TGTGCCAGCAGCTTGGGAATAGCGGATCTCGTATCGTCCGGGGAGCTGTTTTTT
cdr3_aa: CASSLGIADLVSSGELFF

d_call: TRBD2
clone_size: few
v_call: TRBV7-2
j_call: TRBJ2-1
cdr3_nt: TGTGCCAGCAGCTTTAGCGGGAGGTCCGACAATGAGCAGTTCTTC
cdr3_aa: CASSFSGRSDNEQFF

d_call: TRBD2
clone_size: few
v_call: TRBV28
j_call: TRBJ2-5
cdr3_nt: TGTGCCAGCTCCAGGTTAGGGGCGGGAGTGAAACAAGAGACCCAGTACTTC
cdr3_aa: CASSRLGAGVKQETQYF

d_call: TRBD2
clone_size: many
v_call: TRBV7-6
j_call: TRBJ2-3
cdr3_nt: TGTGCCAGCAGCCCCCAGTCAAGCGGGAGTGAAACGCAGTATTTT
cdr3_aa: CASSPQSSGSETQYF

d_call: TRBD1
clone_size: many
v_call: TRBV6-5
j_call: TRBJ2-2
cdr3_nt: TGTGCCAGCTCCTGGACAGGTTTCGACACCGGGGAGCTGTTTTTT
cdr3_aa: CASSWTGFDTGELFF

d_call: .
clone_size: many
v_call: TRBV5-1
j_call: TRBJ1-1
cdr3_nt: TGCGCCAGCAGATTGCAGGGTGACACTGAAGCTTTCTTT
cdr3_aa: CASRLQGDTEAFF

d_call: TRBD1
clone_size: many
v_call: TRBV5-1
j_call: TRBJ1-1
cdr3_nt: TGCGCCAGCAGCCTGGGACAGGTTTTTACTGAAGCTTTCTTT
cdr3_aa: CASSLGQVFTEAFF

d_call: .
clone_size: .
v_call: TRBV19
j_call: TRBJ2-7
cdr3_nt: TGTGCCAGTAGTATGGGAAGGCCAGCCTACGACCAGTACTTC
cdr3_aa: CASSMGRPAYDQYF

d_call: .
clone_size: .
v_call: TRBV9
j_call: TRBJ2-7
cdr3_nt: TGTGCCAGCAACATAGGCCACAGGGGAGGCGAGCAGTACTTC
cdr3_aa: CASNIGHRGGEQYF

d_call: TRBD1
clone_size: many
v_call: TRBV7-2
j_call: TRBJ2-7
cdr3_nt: TGTGCCAGCAGCTTAACCGGGACAGCAACTTACGAGCAGTACTTC
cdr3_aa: CASSLTGTATYEQYF